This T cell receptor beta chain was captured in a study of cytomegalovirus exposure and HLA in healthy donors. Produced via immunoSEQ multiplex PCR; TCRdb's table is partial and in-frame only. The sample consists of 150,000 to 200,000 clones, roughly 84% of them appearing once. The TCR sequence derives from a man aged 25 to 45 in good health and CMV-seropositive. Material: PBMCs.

The CDR3 sequence is CSVEDGLQGAKGYTF. As DNA, the CDR3 is TGCAGCGTTGAAGACGGTCTACAGGGAGCGAAAGGCTACACCTTC. This rearrangement joins TRBV29-1 to TRBJ1-2; perhaps TRBD1 as D (6 bases). The ends were cut back, 0 bases at V and 8 bases at J, with 19 bases in the middle. The germline V gene has CDR1 SQVTM and CDR2 ANQGSEA. The CDR3 loop spans 15 amino acids.